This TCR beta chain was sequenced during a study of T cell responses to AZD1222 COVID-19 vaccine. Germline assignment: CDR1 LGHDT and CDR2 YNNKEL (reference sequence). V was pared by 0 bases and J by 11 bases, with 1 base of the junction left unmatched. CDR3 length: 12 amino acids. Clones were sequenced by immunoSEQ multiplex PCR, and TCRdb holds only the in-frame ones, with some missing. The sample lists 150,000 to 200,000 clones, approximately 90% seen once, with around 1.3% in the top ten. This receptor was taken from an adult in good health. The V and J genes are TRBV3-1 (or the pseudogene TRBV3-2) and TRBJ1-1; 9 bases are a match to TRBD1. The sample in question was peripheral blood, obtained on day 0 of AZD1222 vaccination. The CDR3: CASSQDDRGAFF. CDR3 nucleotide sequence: TGTGCCAGCAGCCAAGATGACAGGGGGGCTTTCTTT.